The T cell receptor beta chain described here comes from a study of CD4 T cells in relation to SARS-CoV-2 and coronaviruses. The V and J ends lost 4 bases and 2 bases respectively, with 8 bases between them. The CDR3 runs to 13 residues. Germline-derived CDR1 and CDR2 are MNHEY and SVGAGI. With regard to this clone: Its target is not known.

The repertoire was sequenced with immunoSEQ multiplex PCR; TCRdb's copy has only in-frame clones and lacks some. This table holds roughly 26,000 clones, 75% found once. CD4+ T cells from unexposed donors were obtained before the COVID-19 pandemic (2011-2018). CD4+ T cells were isolated from the cells after 10 days of culture. The sequencing input was CD4+ T cells from PBMCs, cultured in vitro. The genes are TRBV6-5 and TRBJ2-5; possibly TRBD1 for D (5 bases). This sequence was found in a human donor in good health. The CDR3 loop is CASSFQGQETQYF. The DNA for the CDR3 is TGTGCCAGCAGTTTTCAGGGACAAGAGACCCAGTACTTC.